These 27 T cell receptor beta chains originate from one sample sequenced in a study of somatic mutations in cytotoxic T cells in rheumatoid arthritis. Assay: immunoSEQ multiplex PCR; the TCRdb copy retains only in-frame clones and omits some. The repertoire has approximately 13,000 clones, around 77% of them found once; the top ten carry around 15%. Sequencing was performed on CD8+ T cells sorted from blood. These receptors all stem from an adult with rheumatoid arthritis.

The chain has TRBV27 and TRBJ2-2; D is possibly TRBD1 (6 bases). Trimming pared 5 bases from V and 0 bases from J, leaving 13 bases between. The CDR3 is 16 amino acids. Germline V gene lookup returns CDR1 MNHEY and CDR2 SMNVEV (reference sequence). The CDR3 sequence: CASSPGTFANTGELFF. CDR3 coding DNA: TGTGCCAGCAGTCCCGGGACATTCGCGAACACCGGGGAGCTGTTTTTT.

This chain uses TRBV7-6 with TRBJ2-2, with D perhaps being TRBD1 or TRBD2 (5 bases each). With 0 bases removed from V and 4 bases from J, the gap between germline ends came to 12 bases. CDR1 and CDR2 (germline): SGHVS, FNYEAQ. This CDR3 contains 16 residues. Here the CDR3 DNA reads TGTGCCAGCAGCTTAGCGGGACGACTGAGCACCGGGGAGCTGTTTTTT. Amino acid sequence: CASSLAGRLSTGELFF.

This clone was picked up one time. V is TRBV6-5 and J is TRBJ2-5; D is tentatively TRBD1 or TRBD2 (5 bases each). V dropped 11 bases and J dropped 3 bases, with 16 bases sitting between them. Germline CDR1 is MNHEY and CDR2 is SVGAGI. CDR3 size: 13 residues. For the CDR3, the DNA is TGTGCCTCCCAGTGGCAGGGAGAAGAGACCCAGTACTTC. As protein: CASQWQGEETQYF.

This clone was counted between two and nine times. The chain couples TRBV5-1 to TRBJ1-2; TRBD1 might be the D (5 bases). The V end was cut by 7 bases, the J end by 3 bases, with 13 bases between. This CDR3 comprises 13 residues. Looked up from germline, CDR1 is SGHRS and CDR2 is YFSETQ. The CDR3 here is CASCLMGDYGYTF. CDR3 nucleotide sequence: TGCGCCAGCTGCCTCATGGGGGACTATGGCTACACCTTC.

V gene TRBV7-8 combines with J gene TRBJ2-1, with a weak D call TRBD1 (5 bases). The ends were cut back, 8 bases at V and 3 bases at J, with 11 bases in the middle. The CDR3 has 13 amino acids. Germline CDR1 is SGHVS and CDR2 is FQNEAQ. DNA for the CDR3: TGTGCCAGCGACAGAATATACTACAATGAGCAGTTCTTC. Residues: CASDRIYYNEQFF.

V and J are TRBV7-6 and TRBJ2-1; D uncertain. CDR3 size: 11 residues. Germline lookup yields CDR1 SGHVS and CDR2 FNYEAQ. V was clipped by 5 bases and J by 5 bases, with 4 bases between them. CDR3 nucleotides: TGTGCCAGCAGCCTGAACAATGAGCAGTTCTTC. This sequence encodes CASSLNNEQFF.

The chain recombines TRBV19 with TRBJ1-5, with D tentatively TRBD1 (6 bases). The CDR3 length is 15 residues. V was trimmed by 0 bases and J by 1 base, leaving 7 bases between them. Germline V lookup: CDR1 LNHDA, CDR2 SQIVND (reference sequence). DNA of the CDR3: TGTGCCAGTAGTATAGAGAGGGGGAGCAATCAGCCCCAGCATTTT. It is translated as CASSIERGSNQPQHF.

The chain combines TRBV6-6 with TRBJ2-7, with 8 bases aligning to TRBD1. The V gene's germline CDR1 is MNHNY and CDR2 SVGAGI (reference sequence). The CDR3 consists of 15 residues. V shed 6 bases, J shed 6 bases, and the junction held 13 bases outside the gene matches. CDR3 coding DNA: TGTGCCAGCAGCCTCGACGGACAGGGCCCGGGCGAGCAGTACTTC. Its translation is CASSLDGQGPGEQYF.

This chain links TRBV5-4 with TRBJ2-1, with D perhaps matching TRBD1 (6 bases). Trimming cost V 6 bases and J 6 bases, with 19 bases left between them. CDR3 length: 15 amino acids. Per germline, CDR1 SGHNT and CDR2 YYREEE (reference sequence). CDR3 DNA: TGTGCCAGCACCAAGGACAGCCTTCTGGGCAATGAGCAGTTCTTC. Translating gives CASTKDSLLGNEQFF.

The V and J genes are TRBV2 and TRBJ2-7; 7 nucleotides align to TRBD2. The junction had 7 bases not matched to a gene; V was cut back by 8 bases and J by 9 bases. The CDR3 covers 11 residues. Germline values: CDR1 SNHLY, CDR2 FYNNEI. The CDR3 is CASGSGEGQYV. The CDR3 DNA reads TGTGCCAGCGGAAGTGGGGAGGGGCAGTACGTC.

The V gene is TRBV5-4, the J gene TRBJ2-7, with a weak D call TRBD1 (6 bases). Trimming cost V 0 bases and J 6 bases, with 13 bases left between them. In germline, CDR1 is SGHNT, CDR2 YYREEE (reference sequence). This CDR3 has 14 amino acids. CDR3 sequence reads: CASSLAMPDSEQYF. CDR3 nucleotide sequence: TGTGCCAGCAGCTTGGCCATGCCGGACAGCGAGCAGTACTTC.

The genes are TRBV5-6 and TRBJ1-6; D ambiguous. CDR1 and CDR2 from the germline V gene are SGHDT and YYEEEE. The V gene lost 0 bases and the J gene lost 9 bases, with 10 bases spanning the gap. There are 14 residues in the CDR3. The CDR3 region is CASSLEGFSSPLHF. In nucleotides, the CDR3 is TGTGCCAGCAGCTTGGAGGGATTTTCTTCACCCCTCCACTTT. Supplemented by reference TRBV5-6 and TRBJ1-6, the full variable domain reads DAGVTQSPTHLIKTRGQQVTLRCSPKSGHDTVSWYQQALGQGPQFIFQYYEEEERQRGNFPDRFSGHQFPNYSSELNVNALLLGDSALYLCASSLEGFSSPLHFGNGTRLTVT.

This clone counts as medium-sized (0.01 to 0.1%). The rearrangement links TRBV10-1 to TRBJ2-7, with 10 bases fitting TRBD1. The V segment lost 7 bases and the J segment 2 bases; nucleotides outside the gene matches: 8. The germline V gene has CDR1 WNHNN and CDR2 SYGVQD (reference sequence). This CDR3 has 15 residues. The DNA for the CDR3 is TGCGCCAGCAACGACGGGACAGGGGCCCCCTACGAGCAGTACTTC. Its protein product is CASNDGTGAPYEQYF.

The chain employs TRBV2 and TRBJ2-7; D call uncertain. V was cut by 0 bases and J by 4 bases, with 10 bases left in between. The CDR3 runs to 14 residues. Per the germline V gene, CDR1 is SNHLY and CDR2 is FYNNEI. The CDR3, as DNA: TGTGCCAGCAGTGAAGCGCGGCAGAGATACGAGCAGTACTTC. Encoded protein: CASSEARQRYEQYF.

This rearrangement joins TRBV18 to TRBJ2-1; D is tentatively TRBD1 or TRBD2 (5 bases each). The germline V gene encodes CDR1 KGHSH and CDR2 LQKENI. With 2 bases removed from V and 6 bases from J, the gap between germline ends came to 5 bases. The CDR3 is made up of 12 amino acids. DNA of the CDR3: TGTGCCAGCTCACCAGGGGGCAATGAGCAGTTCTTC. It codes for CASSPGGNEQFF.

The V and J genes are TRBV5-6 and TRBJ1-1, with D tentatively TRBD1 (6 bases). The germline CDR1 and CDR2 sequences are SGHDT and YYEEEE. The CDR3 extends over 16 amino acids. Deletions cut 2 bases from V and 0 bases from J, with 14 bases between. CDR3 in DNA: TGTGCCAGCAGCTTACAGGGACCTCTAATGAACACTGAAGCTTTCTTT. This encodes CASSLQGPLMNTEAFF. The full variable domain, completed using reference TRBV5-6 and TRBJ1-1, is DAGVTQSPTHLIKTRGQQVTLRCSPKSGHDTVSWYQQALGQGPQFIFQYYEEEERQRGNFPDRFSGHQFPNYSSELNVNALLLGDSALYLCASSLQGPLMNTEAFFGQGTRLTVV.

This clone has only one observation. This chain's CDR3 is CASRGGKSGNTIYF. In DNA form, the CDR3 reads TGTGCCAGCAGGGGGGGTAAATCAGGAAACACCATATATTTT. The rearrangement uses TRBV27 and TRBJ1-3; D may be TRBD1 (5 bases). V was shortened by 6 bases and J by 4 bases, with 13 bases between the two germline ends. This CDR3 region has 14 residues. Germline CDR1 reads MNHEY; CDR2 reads SMNVEV (reference sequence).

This clone has only a few counts. The chain has TRBV4-1 and TRBJ2-7; D may be TRBD2 (7 bases). V was cut by 4 bases and J by 7 bases, with 23 bases left in between. The CDR3 has 16 residues. CDR1 and CDR2 (germline): MGHRA, YSYEKL. The CDR3 region is CASSPSGGGPQGEQYF. The CDR3 DNA sequence: TGCGCCAGCAGCCCATCTGGGGGGGGGCCACAGGGAGAGCAGTACTTC.

This chain links TRBV9 with TRBJ2-1; D remains ambiguous. V lost 0 bases and J 7 bases, leaving 17 bases between the germline ends. Looked up from germline, CDR1 is SGDLS and CDR2 is YYNGEE. This CDR3 is 16 amino acids long. CDR3 loop: CASSVDLHNDPNEQFF. The CDR3, as DNA: TGTGCCAGCAGCGTAGATCTGCACAACGACCCGAATGAGCAGTTCTTC.

The chain has TRBV5-1 and TRBJ1-2; D is possibly TRBD1 (6 bases). The CDR3 is 14 residues long. Germline V gives CDR1 SGHRS, CDR2 YFSETQ. Trimming took off 7 bases at V and 6 bases at J, with 19 bases between the two ends. As DNA, the CDR3 is TGCGCCAGCTCCACATTCACCGGACAGCATGGCTACACCTTC. Encoded protein: CASSTFTGQHGYTF.

This clone has more than one count but fewer than ten. The chain links TRBV27 to TRBJ2-1; D ambiguous. V was trimmed by 6 bases and J by 0 bases, leaving 12 bases between them. The CDR3 sequence is 15 residues long. Per the germline V gene, CDR1 is MNHEY and CDR2 is SMNVEV (reference sequence). This CDR3 is CASRARLSSYNEQFF. The CDR3 DNA sequence: TGTGCCAGCAGGGCACGGCTGAGCTCCTACAATGAGCAGTTCTTC.

The chain carries TRBV5-1 and TRBJ2-1; no firm D call. V was shortened by 1 base and J by 10 bases, with 12 bases between the two germline ends. This CDR3 has 13 residues. Germline V gene sequence: CDR1 SGHRS, CDR2 YFSETQ. As DNA, the CDR3 is TGCGCCAGCAGCTTGCGGCACGCGAAGGAGCAGTTCTTC. This gives the protein CASSLRHAKEQFF.

The chain joins TRBV4-1 to TRBJ2-1; TRBD2 matches 9 bases. CDR3 length equals 17 residues. Germline values: CDR1 MGHRA, CDR2 YSYEKL. J lost 4 bases, V lost 3 bases, and 10 bases had no gene match. CDR3 nucleotides: TGCGCCAGCAGCCACCCGGGGGTAGCGGGGGTGTACAATGAGCAGTTCTTC. It codes for CASSHPGVAGVYNEQFF.

Within the sample, this clone is large. This chain connects TRBV7-8 to TRBJ2-7, with no clear D. Trimming pared 3 bases from V and 3 bases from J, leaving 15 bases between. The CDR3 consists of 15 residues. CDR1 and CDR2 from the germline V gene are SGHVS and FQNEAQ. CDR3 DNA: TGTGCCAGCAGCTTTGGCCCTCGCACGCACTACGAGCAGTACTTC. Translating it yields CASSFGPRTHYEQYF.

This clone occurred a few times. The chain employs TRBV27 and TRBJ1-6; 10 nucleotides line up with TRBD1. The J segment lost 9 bases and the V segment lost 6 bases, leaving 5 bases of the junction unmatched. The CDR3 loop spans 14 amino acids. Looked up from germline, CDR1 is MNHEY and CDR2 is SMNVEV (reference sequence). DNA for the CDR3: TGTGCCAGCAGGAGCGGACAGGGGGTTTCACCCCTCCACTTT. Translated: CASRSGQGVSPLHF.

The chain employs TRBV27 and TRBJ2-1; D gene ambiguous. Germline CDR1 MNHEY, CDR2 SMNVEV (reference sequence). The CDR3 totals 15 residues. Deletions cut 2 bases from V and 0 bases from J, with 8 bases between. CDR3 nucleotides: TGTGCCAGCAGTTTAGATCCGAGCTCCTACAATGAGCAGTTCTTC. Translating gives CASSLDPSSYNEQFF.

The chain joins TRBV10-2 to TRBJ1-6; D is possibly TRBD1 (6 bases). V gave up 10 bases and J gave up 8 bases, with 15 bases separating them. CDR1 is WSHSY, CDR2 SAAADI, per germline. CDR3 length: 13 residues. As DNA, the CDR3 is TGCGCCATCACCCGGGACACTTATTCACCCCTCCACTTT. This translates into CAITRDTYSPLHF.